This T cell receptor (beta chain) emerged from a study of OX40 agonist ivuxolimab in advanced cancers. Measured with immunoSEQ multiplex PCR; TCRdb has only the in-frame clones, and not every one. The sample holds approximately 120,000 clones, 85% to 95% seen once. Trimming cost V 3 bases and J 7 bases, with 19 bases left between them. CDR3 length equals 16 residues. Per germline, CDR1 SGHRS and CDR2 YFSETQ. The sequences come from CD4+ or CD8+ T cells sorted from blood, collected in a trial of the OX40 agonist ivuxolimab. The chain couples TRBV5-1 to TRBJ1-4; D is uncertain. This receptor was taken from an adult with an advanced solid tumor such as melanoma, head and neck, liver or kidney cancer. The CDR3 reads CASSSKGAGPLEKLFF. The CDR3 DNA reads as TGCGCCAGCAGCTCTAAGGGAGCAGGTCCGCTTGAAAAACTGTTTTTT.